This TCR beta chain was obtained from a study of T-cell memory formation after mild COVID-19. The study's findings and limits: Some SARS-CoV-2-responding clones were already detected in memory before infection.

CDR3 length: 14 amino acids. V was clipped by 0 bases and J by 2 bases, with 9 bases between them. Germline-derived CDR1 and CDR2 are DFQATT and SNEGSKA (reference sequence). Each CDR3 protein is one row after TCRdb ran MiXCR on the 5' RACE reads. The sample includes a few hundred thousand distinct CDR3 sequences, roughly 10% of them seen just once. The table lists this clonotype with many counts. As yet, its antigen is unknown. The sequenced sample was PBMCs or a T cell subset sorted from them (not recorded which). This chain joins TRBV20-1 and TRBJ2-3; D is uncertain. The receptor's source is a man between 18 and 35 years old who had mild COVID-19 (a few samples of this study predate the infection). Cell type and time point are not known. CDR3 sequence reads: CSARDLVSTDTQYF. CDR3 in DNA: TGCAGTGCTAGAGATCTGGTCTCCACAGATACGCAGTATTTT.